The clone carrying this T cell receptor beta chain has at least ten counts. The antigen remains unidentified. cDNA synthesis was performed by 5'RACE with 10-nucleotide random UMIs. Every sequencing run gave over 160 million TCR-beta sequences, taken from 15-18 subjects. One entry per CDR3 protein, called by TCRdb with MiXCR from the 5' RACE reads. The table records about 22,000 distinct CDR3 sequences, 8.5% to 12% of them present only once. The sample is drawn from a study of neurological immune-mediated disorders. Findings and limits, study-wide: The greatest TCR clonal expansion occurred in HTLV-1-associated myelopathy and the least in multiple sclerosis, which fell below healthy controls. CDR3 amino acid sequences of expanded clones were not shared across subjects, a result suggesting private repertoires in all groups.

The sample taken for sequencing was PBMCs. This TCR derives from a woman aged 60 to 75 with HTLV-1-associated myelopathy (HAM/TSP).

CDR3 in amino acids: CASSLARDSEAFF. The CDR3 DNA sequence: TGCGCCAGCAGCTTGGCGAGGGACAGTGAAGCTTTCTTT. The chain combines TRBV5-1 with TRBJ1-1; 7 bases are shared with TRBD1. Germline lookup yields CDR1 SGHRS and CDR2 YFSETQ. The V and J ends lost 0 bases and 7 bases, in that order; junction bases with no gene match: 3. CDR3 size: 13 residues.